Listed here are 14 T cell receptor beta chains from one sample, sequenced in a study of blood T cell repertoires in COVID-19. Sequenced by immunoSEQ multiplex PCR; TCRdb stores in-frame clones only, minus some. Seen here are about 140,000 clones, roughly 80% observed once, and the top ten hold approximately 4.1%. Material: peripheral blood. These receptors were taken from a woman aged 80 or over with acute or convalescent COVID-19.

V is TRBV11-2 and J is TRBJ2-2; 7 nucleotides agree with TRBD2. The J segment lost 11 bases and the V segment lost 5 bases, leaving 5 bases of the junction unmatched. The CDR3 extends over 12 amino acids. Germline CDR1 is SGHAT and CDR2 is FQNNGV. DNA for the CDR3: TGTGCCAGCAGCCGCGGGGGAGACGAGCTGTTTTTT. Translated: CASSRGGDELFF.

The chain couples TRBV7-9 to TRBJ1-4; D perhaps matches TRBD1 (5 bases). CDR1 and CDR2 from the germline V gene are SEHNR and FQNEAQ (reference sequence). Trimming took off 8 bases at V and 6 bases at J, with 16 bases between the two ends. The CDR3 has 14 amino acids. The CDR3 sequence: CASVGQGGDEKLFF. The CDR3 region has the DNA TGTGCCAGCGTCGGTCAGGGCGGGGATGAAAAACTGTTTTTT.

The chain joins TRBV5-1 to TRBJ2-5; 7 bases are shared with TRBD1. The CDR3 runs 14 residues. The J segment lost 7 bases and the V segment lost 3 bases, leaving 9 bases of the junction unmatched. Looked up from germline, CDR1 is SGHRS and CDR2 is YFSETQ. The CDR3 DNA sequence: TGCGCCAGCAGCTGGACCGGGACAGTCGCGACCCAGTACTTC. Protein sequence: CASSWTGTVATQYF. The whole variable domain, filled in from reference TRBV5-1 and TRBJ2-5, reads KAGVTQTPRYLIKTRGQQVTLSCSPISGHRSVSWYQQTPGQGLQFLFEYFSETQRNKGNFPGRFSGRQFSNSRSEMNVSTLELGDSALYLCASSWTGTVATQYFGPGTRLLVL.

The chain combines TRBV10-3 with TRBJ2-1; 7 positions match TRBD2. The V gene end was trimmed by 0 bases and the J gene end by 7 bases; junction bases not matched to a gene: 12. The CDR3 runs to 17 residues. Germline lookup yields CDR1 ENHRY and CDR2 SYGVKD. This CDR3 reads CAISESRASGDSNEQFF. CDR3 DNA: TGTGCCATCAGTGAGTCGAGGGCTAGCGGCGATAGTAATGAGCAGTTCTTC.

CDR3 sequence reads: CASGQGSSYEQYF. CDR3 nucleotides: TGCGCCAGTGGACAGGGGAGCTCCTACGAGCAGTACTTC. The chain is built from TRBV5-1 and TRBJ2-7; 9 bases are shared with TRBD1. The germline V gene has CDR1 SGHRS and CDR2 YFSETQ. The CDR3 totals 13 residues. With 8 bases clipped from V and 0 bases from J, the junction kept 3 bases outside the gene matches.

A few counts support this clone. The gene calls are TRBV30 and TRBJ1-4, with TRBD1 as a possible D gene (5 bases). This CDR3 contains 16 residues. Trimming took 1 base from V and 1 from J, leaving 13 bases between them. CDR1 and CDR2 from the germline V gene are GTSNPN and SVGIG (reference sequence). The CDR3 loop reads CAWSAEGGGTNEKLFF. For the CDR3, the DNA is TGTGCCTGGAGTGCGGAGGGCGGGGGAACTAATGAAAAACTGTTTTTT.

The chain carries TRBV6-5 and TRBJ2-1, with unresolved D. V lost 0 bases to trimming and J lost 5 bases, with 11 bases between them. CDR3 length: 15 residues. Germline V lookup: CDR1 MNHEY, CDR2 SVGAGI. The CDR3 region is CASSYSMFADNEQFF. The CDR3 DNA is TGTGCCAGCAGTTACTCGATGTTCGCGGACAATGAGCAGTTCTTC.

The chain links TRBV28 to TRBJ2-1; D may be TRBD2 (5 bases). The CDR3 is 14 residues long. With 3 bases removed from V and 4 bases from J, the gap between germline ends came to 10 bases. Germline V gene data show CDR1 as MDHEN and CDR2 as SYDVKM. CDR3 in DNA: TGTGCCAGCAGTTTGTACGGGAAATACAATGAGCAGTTCTTC. It encodes CASSLYGKYNEQFF.

The J gene is TRBJ2-3, the V gene TRBV11-2; 7 nucleotides agree with TRBD2. The CDR3 is 14 residues long. The trim removed 1 base at V and 5 bases at J, leaving 3 bases unmatched. The germline gives CDR1 SGHAT, CDR2 FQNNGV. CDR3 loop: CASSLVPSGDTQYF. In DNA form, the CDR3 reads TGTGCCAGCAGCTTAGTTCCTAGCGGAGATACGCAGTATTTT.

The chain joins TRBV7-9 to TRBJ2-5; a possible D gene is TRBD1 (5 bases). The germline CDR1 and CDR2 sequences are SEHNR and FQNEAQ (reference sequence). The V end lost 1 base, the J end lost 7 bases, and 16 bases lay between the germline ends. This CDR3 is built from 15 residues. CDR3 nucleotides: TGTGCCAGCAGCTTAGGAAATATAGGGGCGGCGACCCAGTACTTC. This translates into CASSLGNIGAATQYF.

The chain is built from TRBV19 and TRBJ1-5; the D gene is possibly TRBD1 (5 bases). CDR1 is LNHDA and CDR2 is SQIVND in the germline V gene (reference sequence). V was cut by 9 bases and J by 0 bases, with 15 bases left in between. The CDR3 spans 15 residues. The chain's CDR3 is CARPGGGDSNQPQHF. The DNA of the CDR3 is TGTGCCAGACCGGGGGGTGGTGATAGCAATCAGCCCCAGCATTTT.

The rearrangement uses TRBV2 and TRBJ2-1, with TRBD2 matching over 8 bases. There are 14 residues in the CDR3. Germline CDR1 is SNHLY and CDR2 is FYNNEI. V lost 6 bases to trimming and J lost 0 bases; unmatched junction nucleotides: 1. As DNA, the CDR3 is TGTGCCAGCAGCGGGGGGGTCTCCTACAATGAGCAGTTCTTC. It codes for CASSGGVSYNEQFF.

In this sample, this clone turned up a few times. The rearrangement joins TRBV21-1 to TRBJ2-7; the table gives TRBD1 as D, unverified against the DNA. TRBV21-1 is recorded as a pseudogene. The CDR3 loop spans 16 amino acids. The CDR3: CASSRAQGQLSYEQYF. For the CDR3, the DNA is TGTGCCAGCAGCCGAGCGCAGGGGCAGTTGAGCTACGAGCAGTACTTC.

The chain carries TRBV5-1 and TRBJ2-1; 10 nucleotides agree with TRBD2. Unmatched junction bases numbered 8, after V lost 4 bases and J lost 7 bases. Per germline, CDR1 SGHRS and CDR2 YFSETQ. The CDR3 is 15 amino acids. The CDR3: CASSILAGEWNEQFF. CDR3 sequence (DNA): TGCGCCAGCAGCATTCTAGCGGGAGAGTGGAATGAGCAGTTCTTC.